This T cell receptor (beta chain) emerged from a study of blood T cell repertoires in COVID-19. Across the study: Sites across the United States, Italy and Spain contributed samples from acute and convalescent COVID-19. The analysed material was cDNA or gDNA that came from T cells, B-cell-depleted T cells, or PBMCs.

Sequenced by immunoSEQ multiplex PCR; TCRdb stores in-frame clones only, minus some. The sample carries around 250,000 clones, around 90% recorded once. Germline-derived CDR1 and CDR2 are MNHNY and SVGAGI (reference sequence). This CDR3 comprises 15 residues. V trimming: 4 bases; J trimming: 5 bases; junction bases outside the gene matches: 5. This clonotype was sampled from a man in his fifties or sixties who had been exposed to COVID-19. The rearrangement joins TRBV6-6 to TRBJ2-2, with 9 bases lining up with TRBD1. Sequenced: PBMCs or T cells enriched from blood (not recorded which). The CDR3 reads CASSWGQGGTGELFF. In DNA form, the CDR3 reads TGTGCCAGCAGTTGGGGACAGGGTGGAACCGGGGAGCTGTTTTTT.